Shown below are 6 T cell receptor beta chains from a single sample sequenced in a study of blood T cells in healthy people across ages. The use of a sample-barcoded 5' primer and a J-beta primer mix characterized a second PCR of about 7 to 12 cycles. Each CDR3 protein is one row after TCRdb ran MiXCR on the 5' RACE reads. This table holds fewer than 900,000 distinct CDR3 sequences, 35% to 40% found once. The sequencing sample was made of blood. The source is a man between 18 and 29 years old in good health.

CDR3: CSVDASTSGGAGGTDTQYF. CDR3 DNA sequence: TGCAGCGTAGATGCATCGACTAGCGGGGGGGCCGGCGGCACAGATACGCAGTATTTT. The rearrangement uses TRBV29-1 and TRBJ2-3, with TRBD2 identical over 14 bases. The CDR3 sequence is 19 residues long. Germline CDR1 SQVTM, CDR2 ANQGSEA. Trimming cost V 6 bases and J 1 base; bases outside gene matches: 15.

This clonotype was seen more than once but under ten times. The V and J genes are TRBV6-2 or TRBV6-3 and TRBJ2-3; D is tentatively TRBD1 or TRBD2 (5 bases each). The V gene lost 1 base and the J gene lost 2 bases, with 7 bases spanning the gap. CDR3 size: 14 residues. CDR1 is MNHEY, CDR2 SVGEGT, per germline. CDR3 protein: CASSYWGITDTQYF. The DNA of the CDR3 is TGTGCCAGCAGTTACTGGGGGATCACAGATACGCAGTATTTT.

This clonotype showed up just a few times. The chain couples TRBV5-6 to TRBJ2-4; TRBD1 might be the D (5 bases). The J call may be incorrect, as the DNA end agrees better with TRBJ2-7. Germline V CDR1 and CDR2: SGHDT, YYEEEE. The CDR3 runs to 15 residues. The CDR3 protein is CASSRATAGRYEQYF. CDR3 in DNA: TGTGCCAGCAGCCGCGCGACGGCAGGGCGATACGAGCAGTACTTC.

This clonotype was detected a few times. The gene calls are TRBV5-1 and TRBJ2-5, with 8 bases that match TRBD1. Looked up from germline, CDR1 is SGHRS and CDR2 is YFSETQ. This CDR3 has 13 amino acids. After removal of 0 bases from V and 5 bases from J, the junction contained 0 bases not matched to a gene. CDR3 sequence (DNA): TGCGCCAGCAGCTTGGGGGACAGGGAGACCCAGTACTTC. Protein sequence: CASSLGDRETQYF.

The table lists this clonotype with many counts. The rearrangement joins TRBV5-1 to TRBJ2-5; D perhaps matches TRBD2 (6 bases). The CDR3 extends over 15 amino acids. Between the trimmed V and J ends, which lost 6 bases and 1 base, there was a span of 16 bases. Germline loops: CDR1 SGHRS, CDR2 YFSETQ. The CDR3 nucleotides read TGCGCCAGCAACCTAGGAGGGGAAACCCAAGAGACCCAGTACTTC. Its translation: CASNLGGETQETQYF.

Here the CDR3 DNA reads TGTGCCAGCAGAACCCGACAAGGGATGTCAAATACGCAGTATTTT. It encodes CASRTRQGMSNTQYF. This sequence joins TRBV12-3 or TRBV12-4 and TRBJ2-3, with unresolved D. The CDR3 runs to 15 residues. V was trimmed by 6 bases and J by 7 bases, leaving 20 bases between them.